These 4 T cell receptor beta chains originate from one sample sequenced in a study of CD8 T cells in ankylosing spondylitis (dated by TCRdb to 2016 to 2017). Library preparation employed 5' RACE. Sequencing instrument: Illumina HiSeq 2500. The raw public data were reprocessed by TCRdb itself: fastp quality trimming at Q25, MiXCR clonotype calling, in-frame beta chains only. Duplicate CDR3 protein sequences are folded into a single record with the most common DNA and genes. The sample table lists under 200,000 distinct CDR3 sequences, 11% of them with a count of one. Almost 30% of the sample is held by the ten biggest clonotypes. What was sequenced was blood, either unsorted or a sorted T cell fraction (not recorded which). These receptors were taken from a male donor with ankylosing spondylitis or in good health (not recorded which).

This clonotype was seen many times. The V gene is TRBV7-2, the J gene TRBJ2-2; no firm D call. The length of the CDR3 is 15 residues. Trimming removed 2 bases at V and 1 base at J, with 8 bases between. CDR1 and CDR2 from the germline V gene are SGHTA and FQGNSA. The CDR3 nucleotides are TGTGCCAGCAGCTTACGGTCAGGGAACACCGGGGAGCTGTTTTTT. Protein: CASSLRSGNTGELFF.

This clonotype was counted ten times or more. The chain is built from TRBV6-4 and TRBJ2-1; weak D call: TRBD1 (5 bases). Trimming took off 7 bases at V and 0 bases at J, with 19 bases between the two ends. CDR1 and CDR2 from the germline V gene are MRHNA and SNTAGT. CDR3 size: 17 residues. The CDR3 reads CASMEPGLSSSYNEQFF. CDR3 DNA: TGTGCCAGCATGGAACCAGGGCTGTCGAGCTCCTACAATGAGCAGTTCTTC.

This clonotype was seen repeatedly, ten times or more. The rearrangement links TRBV12-3 or TRBV12-4 to TRBJ1-3; D remains unclear. The CDR3 has 16 residues. V shed 2 bases and J shed 0 bases, with 11 bases lying between them. The CDR3 spells CASSLTRRGSGNTIYF. The CDR3 nucleotides are TGTGCCAGCAGTTTAACCCGTCGGGGCTCTGGAAACACCATATATTTT.

This clonotype was recorded many times. This chain joins TRBV20-1 and TRBJ2-2, with D possibly being TRBD2 (5 bases). V was trimmed by 3 bases and J by 3 bases, leaving 14 bases between them. In germline, CDR1 is DFQATT, CDR2 SNEGSKA (reference sequence). The CDR3 runs to 15 residues. The CDR3 DNA reads as TGCAGTGCTAGTGGGTCGCGGGTTGACACCGGGGAGCTGTTTTTT. It translates to CSASGSRVDTGELFF.